These T cell receptor beta chains were read from a single sample in a study of OX40 agonist ivuxolimab in advanced cancers. Some clones are missing from TCRdb's copy, which holds only in-frame ones; the method was immunoSEQ multiplex PCR. Among roughly 49,000 clones, 65% to 85% were seen once, and the ten largest hold 3% to 3.5%. The sequences come from CD4+ or CD8+ T cells sorted from blood, collected in a trial of the OX40 agonist ivuxolimab. The source is an adult with an advanced solid tumor such as melanoma, head and neck, liver or kidney cancer. The CDR3 runs from the conserved cysteine through the conserved F or W.

V gene	J gene	CDR3 protein
TRBV4-2	TRBJ1-4	CASSQAKTQKNEKLFF
TRBV2	TRBJ2-6	CASSEQRVGANVLTF
TRBV5-1	TRBJ2-3	CASSLVGTTTDTQYF
TRBV5-4	TRBJ2-3	CASRPGPETDTQYF
TRBV5-1	TRBJ2-7	CASSPNRLSYEQYF
TRBV19	TRBJ1-2	CANAYRARGYGYTF
TRBV2	TRBJ1-4	CASSEGGGEKLFF
TRBV6-5	TRBJ1-1	CASSGWGGDTEAFF
TRBV7-8	TRBJ1-1	CASSLGDRMDPEAFF
TRBV7-2	TRBJ1-5	CASSTPGQGRNQPQHF
TRBV5-1	TRBJ2-7	CASSLMGSDYEQYF
TRBV5-1	TRBJ2-7	CASSLSAGTLSSYEQYF
TRBV19	TRBJ1-3	CASRERNTIYF
TRBV4-2	TRBJ2-7	CASSSGTSYEQYF
TRBV7-2	TRBJ1-3	CASSLNGNTIYF
TRBV19	TRBJ2-2	CASSIESVWDHTGELFF
TRBV19	TRBJ1-1	CASSPGGPPNTEAFF
TRBV7-3	TRBJ2-5	CASSLSAGETQYF
TRBV25-1	TRBJ1-1	CASSATGGNTEAFF
TRBV9	TRBJ2-3	CASSATGTSATDTQYF
TRBV2	TRBJ2-3	CASTKGGRTPTDTQYF
TRBV19	TRBJ1-6	CASSTSGTGLISPLHF
TRBV9	TRBJ2-5	CASSGSQETQYF
TRBV19	TRBJ1-5	CASSTRGFSNQPQHF
TRBV5-5	TRBJ1-5	CASSLAKGGGQPQHF
TRBV14	TRBJ1-2	CASSHPEGGYTF
TRBV19	TRBJ2-3	CASSLERADTQYF
TRBV9	-	CASSVLAHFSYEQYF
TRBV5-1	TRBJ2-7	CASSTGTSGAITYEQYF
TRBV10-2	TRBJ2-7	CASGSLAGGYEQYF
TRBV12-5	TRBJ1-5	CASGITGQGGQPQHF
TRBV7-9	TRBJ2-3	CASRRGGGPTDTQYF
TRBV15	TRBJ2-5	CATSRDLGSGQGRQETQYF
TRBV5-4	TRBJ2-3	CASRSNSGGNTDTQYF
TRBV11-2	TRBJ1-5	CASSYSANQPQHF
TRBV10-1	TRBJ1-5	CASSESDNNSNQPQHF
TRBV7-2	TRBJ2-5	CASRPIAGAGGAQYF
TRBV5-1	TRBJ2-3	CASSQGAAGDTDTQYF
TRBV7-2	TRBJ2-5	CASSLGRQTQYF
TRBV2	TRBJ2-2	CASSGDVANTGELFF
TRBV27	TRBJ2-5	CASGNIRETQYF
TRBV6-1	TRBJ1-6	CATQNSYNSPLHF
TRBV5-1	TRBJ2-7	CASSKTVKGDEQYF
TRBV18	TRBJ1-5	CASSRSHREGQPQHF
TRBV7-6	TRBJ2-3	CASKSSGGGTDTQYF
TRBV2	TRBJ1-3	CASRAGGSGNTIYF
TRBV28	TRBJ1-2	CATKHDRGTNYGYTF
TRBV7-9	TRBJ2-2	CASSGASGGPNTGELFF